This T cell receptor (beta chain) was sequenced during a study of T cell changes during pregnancy in multiple sclerosis. The assay was immunoSEQ multiplex PCR, and TCRdb's table has in-frame clones only and misses some. Among 40,000 to 55,000 clones, over 85% were seen once, and the ten largest hold about 0.37%. Germline CDR1 SGHRS, CDR2 YFSETQ. The CDR3 consists of 16 residues. V dropped 2 bases and J dropped 3 bases, with 14 bases sitting between them. The source was CD4+ T cells from peripheral blood mononuclear cells, collected before pregnancy. The clonotype was recovered from a female donor with multiple sclerosis, enrolled in a pregnancy study. V and J are TRBV5-1 and TRBJ2-2; D might be TRBD2 (6 bases). CDR3 region: CASSFSVGSDTGELFF. DNA for the CDR3: TGCGCCAGCAGCTTTTCGGTCGGGAGTGACACCGGGGAGCTGTTTTTT. Complete variable domain (other parts from reference TRBV5-1 and TRBJ2-2): KAGVTQTPRYLIKTRGQQVTLSCSPISGHRSVSWYQQTPGQGLQFLFEYFSETQRNKGNFPGRFSGRQFSNSRSEMNVSTLELGDSALYLCASSFSVGSDTGELFFGEGSRLTVL.